One and the same sample provided the 30 T cell receptor beta chains below, sequenced in a study of T cells in Graves' hyperthyroidism and ophthalmopathy. Researchers took RNA transcripts and amplified the TCR beta CDR3 regions from them. RT-PCR in the first round (using the HTBI primer set) targeted the TCR CDR3. TCRdb analysed the multiplex PCR reads with MiXCR anew, one entry per CDR3 protein. The table has 350,000 to 400,000 distinct CDR3 sequences, around 13% seen once. The sample comprised blood. All receptors derive from a woman aged 60-75 years with Graves' hyperthyroidism.

In this sample, this clonotype turned up many times. The chain has TRBV7-8 and TRBJ2-3; D gene unclear. The V end lost 5 bases, the J end lost 1 base, and 7 bases lay between the germline ends. Germline values: CDR1 SGHVS, CDR2 FQNEAQ. This CDR3 contains 13 residues. In DNA, the CDR3 is TGTGCCAGCAGCCTGAGCCGCACAGATACGCAGTATTTT. Translated, it gives CASSLSRTDTQYF.

Only a few counts were recorded for this clonotype. For the CDR3, the DNA is TGTGCCACCAGCGGCTACGGAGGGAGCACAGATACGCAGTATTTT. Translated: CATSGYGGSTDTQYF. This rearrangement joins TRBV15 to TRBJ2-3; maybe TRBD2 (6 bases). There are 15 residues in the CDR3. Germline CDR1 reads LNHNV; CDR2 reads YYDKDF (reference sequence). Trimming cost V 5 bases and J 0 bases, with 12 bases left between them. Drawing the rest from reference TRBV15 and TRBJ2-3, the complete variable domain is DAMVIQNPRYQVTQFGKPVTLSCSQTLNHNVMYWYQQKSSQAPKLLFHYYDKDFNNEADTPDNFQSRRPNTSFCFLDIRSPGLGDTAMYLCATSGYGGSTDTQYFGPGTRLTVL.

This clonotype showed up many times. This chain uses TRBV27 with TRBJ1-3; 7 bases are a match to TRBD1. Germline-derived CDR1 and CDR2 are MNHEY and SMNVEV (reference sequence). J was trimmed by 0 bases and V by 5 bases; bases with no gene match: 4. The CDR3 spans 15 residues. The CDR3 reads CASSHRGSSGNTIYF. The DNA of the CDR3 is TGTGCCAGCAGTCACAGGGGTAGCTCTGGAAACACCATATATTTT.

This clonotype was observed many times. This chain uses TRBV29-1 with TRBJ2-3; 7 nucleotides line up with TRBD1. Losses at the gene ends were 4 bases for V and 0 bases for J; bases not matched to a gene: 7. The germline V gene has CDR1 SQVTM and CDR2 ANQGSEA. This CDR3 spans 15 amino acids. CDR3 nucleotide sequence: TGCAGCGTTGCCCGGGACAGCACTAGCACAGATACGCAGTATTTT. Residues: CSVARDSTSTDTQYF.

This clonotype was seen repeatedly, ten times or more. The rearrangement links TRBV28 to TRBJ1-4; 9 bases are shared with TRBD1. Germline CDR1 and CDR2: MDHEN and SYDVKM. J was trimmed by 7 bases and V by 6 bases; bases with no gene match: 6. This CDR3 has 14 amino acids. The CDR3 DNA reads TGTGCCAGCAGCCCCACAGGGGGCATTGAAAAACTGTTTTTT. It translates to CASSPTGGIEKLFF.

This clonotype was observed a few times. The chain couples TRBV10-3 to TRBJ2-1; D might be TRBD1 (6 bases). V lost 8 bases to trimming and J lost 8 bases, with 13 bases between them. This CDR3 region has 12 residues. Germline V CDR1 and CDR2: ENHRY, SYGVKD. The CDR3 spells CAIANRAYEQFF. The CDR3 DNA is TGTGCCATCGCTAACAGGGCATATGAGCAGTTCTTC.

This clonotype appeared a few times. One end of the junction is discordant with germline, which a read error may explain. The rearrangement joins TRBV20-1 to TRBJ1-6, with 10 nucleotides matching TRBD1. The CDR3 covers 13 residues. Germline V gives CDR1 DFQATT, CDR2 SNEGSKA (reference sequence). CDR3 residues: CSARQGAGSPLRF. In nucleotides, the CDR3 is TGCAGTGCCAGACAGGGGGCGGGTTCACCCCTCCGCTTT.

This clonotype was seen ten or more times. This chain links TRBV7-9 with TRBJ2-2, with 9 bases that match TRBD2. Per the germline V gene, CDR1 is SEHNR and CDR2 is FQNEAQ (reference sequence). This CDR3 has 16 amino acids. Unmatched junction bases numbered 7, after V lost 2 bases and J lost 6 bases. For the CDR3, the DNA is TGTGCCAGCAGCTTAACTCTAGCGGGAAACTCCGGGGAGCTGTTTTTT. This encodes CASSLTLAGNSGELFF.

The chain recombines TRBV11-2 with TRBJ2-7, with D perhaps TRBD2 (8 bases). V gave up 1 base and J gave up 4 bases, with 20 bases separating them. This CDR3 region has 17 residues. In germline, CDR1 is SGHAT, CDR2 FQNNGV. The CDR3 sequence is CASSLAGGAGAGYEQYF. The DNA for the CDR3 is TGTGCCAGCAGCTTAGCAGGGGGAGCGGGGGCTGGTTACGAGCAGTACTTC.

This chain connects TRBV9 to TRBJ2-3; 8 nucleotides match TRBD2. The CDR3 extends over 17 amino acids. CDR1 and CDR2 from the germline V gene are SGDLS and YYNGEE. The junction had 12 bases not matched to a gene; V was cut back by 3 bases and J by 3 bases. The CDR3 region is CASSGSPWGGRTDTQYF. CDR3 DNA: TGTGCCAGCAGCGGTTCCCCGTGGGGCGGGAGGACAGATACGCAGTATTTT.

V is TRBV5-1 and J is TRBJ1-6, with D perhaps TRBD1 (6 bases). Trimming stripped 4 bases from V and 10 bases from J, with 21 bases between. CDR1 and CDR2 from the germline V gene are SGHRS and YFSETQ. CDR3 size: 16 residues. CDR3 nucleotides: TGCGCCAGCAGCCCCTTTCCGAGGGGGGGGGAGTCACCCCTCCACTTT. This codes for CASSPFPRGGESPLHF.

This clonotype has a handful of counts. CDR3 sequence: CASSISGNQETQYF. In nucleotides, the CDR3 is TGTGCCAGCAGCATTAGCGGGAACCAAGAGACCCAGTACTTC. The chain uses TRBV7-3 and TRBJ2-5; 8 bases fit TRBD2. Trimming removed 5 bases from V and 0 bases from J; junction bases left unmatched: 2. Germline CDR1 SGHTA, CDR2 FQGTGA. This CDR3 comprises 14 residues.

This clonotype came up many times. The J gene is TRBJ2-7, the V gene TRBV20-1, with TRBD2 matching over 14 bases. The CDR3 consists of 19 residues. V trimming: 0 bases; J trimming: 4 bases; junction bases outside the gene matches: 14. Germline lookup yields CDR1 DFQATT and CDR2 SNEGSKA (reference sequence). The CDR3 loop is CSARDSATSGRADRYEQYF. The CDR3 DNA sequence: TGCAGTGCTAGAGATAGCGCGACTAGCGGGAGGGCCGATCGGTACGAGCAGTACTTC.

Only a few counts were recorded for this clonotype. The CDR3 protein is CASSYIGGNEQFF. Here the CDR3 DNA reads TGTGCCAGTAGTTATATAGGGGGGAATGAGCAGTTCTTC. The chain couples TRBV19 to TRBJ2-1; D might be TRBD1 or TRBD2, each matching 6 bases. V dropped 5 bases and J dropped 7 bases, with 12 bases sitting between them. CDR1 is LNHDA and CDR2 is SQIVND in the germline V gene (reference sequence). The CDR3 is made up of 13 amino acids.

This clonotype was detected only a few times. The chain carries TRBV20-1 and TRBJ2-7; D remains unclear. The germline V gene has CDR1 DFQATT and CDR2 SNEGSKA (reference sequence). The CDR3 is 13 residues long. Trimming took 1 base from V and 3 from J, leaving 10 bases between them. This chain's CDR3 is CSARVGSVYEQYF. The CDR3 coding sequence is TGCAGTGCTAGAGTCGGTAGTGTCTACGAGCAGTACTTC.

This clonotype was found many times. At one end the junction does not follow the germline gene, possibly because of a read error. The chain combines TRBV11-2 with TRBJ2-6; 11 positions match TRBD1. This CDR3 has 18 amino acids. Germline CDR1 is SGHAT and CDR2 is FQNNGV. DNA of the CDR3: TGTGCCAGCACCTTACGGACAGGGGGCGATTCTGGGGCCAACGTCCTGACTTTC. It yields the protein CASTLRTGGDSGANVLTF.

This clonotype was detected ten times or more. The gene calls are TRBV11-2 and TRBJ2-1, with TRBD2 matching 7 bases. CDR1 is SGHAT, CDR2 FQNNGV, per germline. Trimming took 5 bases from V and 3 from J; bases not matched to a gene: 7. CDR3 length: 15 residues. The CDR3 is CASSTQLAYYNEQFF. Here the CDR3 DNA reads TGTGCCAGCAGCACCCAACTAGCGTACTACAATGAGCAGTTCTTC.

J is TRBJ2-4 and V is TRBV2, with D unresolved. The CDR3 is 13 residues long. The germline V gene has CDR1 SNHLY and CDR2 FYNNEI. Trimming left V 1 base short and J 8 bases short, with 9 bases between. Here the CDR3 reads CASSEGQRDIQYF. The DNA of the CDR3 is TGTGCCAGCAGTGAAGGGCAGAGAGACATTCAGTACTTC.

This clonotype appeared many times. This chain links TRBV20-1 with TRBJ1-2; D not certain. The CDR3 is made up of 15 amino acids. Germline V lookup: CDR1 DFQATT, CDR2 SNEGSKA (reference sequence). V was cut by 3 bases and J by 8 bases, with 22 bases left in between. The CDR3 spells CSASPGSRPKGGYTF. CDR3 DNA: TGCAGTGCTAGCCCCGGGTCCAGGCCTAAGGGCGGCTACACCTTC.

The chain combines TRBV25-1 with TRBJ1-5; D is ambiguous. V was pared by 4 bases and J by 7 bases, with 11 bases between. This CDR3 has 13 amino acids. Germline CDR1 is MGHDK and CDR2 is SYGVNS. CDR3 in DNA: TGTGCCAGCAGTGCGGGGTTCCAACAGCCCCAGCATTTT. Translated: CASSAGFQQPQHF.

This clonotype was detected many times. The CDR3 here is CASSGVWNSPLHF. The CDR3 bases are TGTGCCAGCTCGGGGGTCTGGAATTCACCCCTCCACTTT. V and J are TRBV2 and TRBJ1-6; tentatively, D is TRBD1 (5 bases). Germline loops: CDR1 SNHLY, CDR2 FYNNEI. This CDR3 is built from 13 residues. The V and J ends lost 8 bases and 7 bases respectively, with 12 bases between them. Full variable domain (remainder filled in from reference TRBV2 and TRBJ1-6): EPEVTQTPSHQVTQMGQEVILRCVPISNHLYFYWYRQILGQKVEFLVSFYNNEISEKSEIFDDQFSVERPDGSNFTLKIRSTKLEDSAMYFCASSGVWNSPLHFGNGTRLTVT.

The chain employs TRBV19 and TRBJ1-6; 7 nucleotides agree with TRBD1. Germline-derived CDR1 and CDR2 are LNHDA and SQIVND (reference sequence). Unmatched junction bases numbered 7, after V lost 7 bases and J lost 7 bases. The CDR3 runs 14 residues. In DNA form, the CDR3 reads TGTGCCAGTAATTATGGCAGGGGGAATTCACCCCTCCACTTT. Protein product: CASNYGRGNSPLHF.

This clonotype was observed a handful of times. This sequence joins TRBV9 and TRBJ1-3; no clear D. V lost 0 bases to trimming and J lost 0 bases, with 10 bases between them. Germline V lookup: CDR1 SGDLS, CDR2 YYNGEE. This CDR3 contains 16 residues. The CDR3 loop is CASSVDLGNSGNTIYF. In DNA form, the CDR3 reads TGTGCCAGCAGCGTAGATTTAGGGAACTCTGGAAACACCATATATTTT.

This clonotype came up many times. The chain recombines TRBV2 with TRBJ2-7; maybe TRBD2 (6 bases). The germline CDR1 and CDR2 sequences are SNHLY and FYNNEI. V lost 8 bases and J 0 bases, leaving 14 bases between the germline ends. CDR3 size: 14 residues. CDR3 nucleotides: TGTGCCAGCGGAGGCCCTAGCGCCTCCTACGAGCAGTACTTC. Translating gives CASGGPSASYEQYF.

This clonotype was counted at least ten times. V is TRBV6-1 and J is TRBJ2-2; 9 positions agree with TRBD2. The V gene end was trimmed by 2 bases and the J gene end by 2 bases; junction bases not matched to a gene: 6. Germline assignment: CDR1 MNHNS and CDR2 SASEGT. The CDR3 covers 17 residues. The CDR3 region has the DNA TGTGCCAGCAGTGAACCCCTTCTAGCGGGAAACACCGGGGAGCTGTTTTTT. This encodes CASSEPLLAGNTGELFF.

This clonotype was picked up many times. The chain has TRBV2 and TRBJ1-2; D possibly corresponds to TRBD1 (5 bases). The CDR3 totals 12 residues. Germline V gives CDR1 SNHLY, CDR2 FYNNEI. DNA for the CDR3: TGTGCTGAGGGGCAGGGACCCTATGGCTACACCTTC. Translation gives CAEGQGPYGYTF.

This clonotype was observed many times. The genes are TRBV11-2 and TRBJ2-1; D gene ambiguous. V was pared by 5 bases and J by 3 bases, with 11 bases between. CDR3 size: 14 residues. Germline V gene data show CDR1 as SGHAT and CDR2 as FQNNGV. The CDR3 spells CASSPSLGYNEQFF. The CDR3 nucleotides read TGTGCCAGCAGCCCATCGTTAGGCTACAATGAGCAGTTCTTC.

This clonotype occurred many times. The chain recombines TRBV24-1 with TRBJ2-1, with 12 bases lining up with TRBD2. Germline V gene lookup returns CDR1 KGHDR and CDR2 SFDVKD. The CDR3 loop spans 16 amino acids. V was clipped by 5 bases and J by 2 bases; unmatched bases: 3. CDR3 residues: CATSGTSGAAYNEQFF. The CDR3 DNA reads TGTGCCACCAGTGGGACTAGCGGGGCGGCCTACAATGAGCAGTTCTTC.

This chain uses TRBV5-4 with TRBJ2-2, with TRBD2 as a possible D gene (5 bases). CDR3 length equals 15 residues. Germline CDR1 is SGHNT and CDR2 is YYREEE (reference sequence). V was clipped by 4 bases and J by 5 bases, with 15 bases between them. The CDR3 DNA sequence: TGTGCCAGCAGCCCGGGATTCCGCGGGACCGGGGAGCTGTTTTTT. Its translation is CASSPGFRGTGELFF.

This clonotype was observed a few times. This chain connects TRBV19 to TRBJ2-2; TRBD2 might be the D (6 bases). Germline CDR1 LNHDA, CDR2 SQIVND (reference sequence). Trimming pared 10 bases from V and 2 bases from J, leaving 23 bases between. The CDR3 is 17 amino acids. In DNA, the CDR3 is TGTGCCACCACTCGACGGGGACTGCGGACCAACACCGGGGAGCTGTTTTTT. This sequence encodes CATTRRGLRTNTGELFF.